These T cell receptor beta chains were read from a single sample in a study of cytomegalovirus exposure and HLA in healthy donors. Clones were read by immunoSEQ multiplex PCR, and TCRdb kept only the in-frame ones, dropping some. Of approximately 210,000 clones listed, 60% to 80% were seen once; the top ten hold 1.8%. Sequencing was performed on PBMCs. These receptors all stem from a male donor in good health and CMV-seronegative. Both conserved end residues are part of each CDR3. The order of the fields is J gene, V gene, CDR3 protein.

J: TRBJ1-6
V: TRBV2
CDR3: CASSYRGDSPLHF

J: TRBJ2-7
V: TRBV28
CDR3: CASVGGNYEQYF

J: TRBJ2-1
V: TRBV5-8
CDR3: CASSLAGTYNEQFF

J: TRBJ2-7
V: TRBV6-1
CDR3: CASSLWRDYEQYF

J: TRBJ1-1
V: TRBV7-3
CDR3: CASSPTGGTEAFF

J: TRBJ2-1
V: TRBV7-9
CDR3: CSSSLVRPGGHNEQFF

J: TRBJ2-1
V: TRBV7-9
CDR3: CASSAPGQRVNEQFF

J: TRBJ2-3
V: TRBV6-4
CDR3: CASRHRAVSTDTQYF

J: TRBJ2-5
V: TRBV5-1
CDR3: CASSLAGTEKETQYF

J: TRBJ2-7
V: TRBV6-5
CDR3: CASSALAGGSYEQYF

J: TRBJ1-6
V: TRBV11-2
CDR3: CASSSPTGVDSPLHF

J: TRBJ2-7
V: TRBV28
CDR3: CASSFGVAGGDEQYF

J: TRBJ2-7
V: TRBV28
CDR3: CASSLAGTGGYEQYF

J: TRBJ2-5
V: TRBV5-4
CDR3: CASSLREAGTQYF

J: TRBJ1-4
V: TRBV6-5
CDR3: CASSYSGTKKKLFF

J: TRBJ1-1
V: TRBV7-2
CDR3: CASTDRATTVTEAFF

J: TRBJ2-7
V: TRBV5-4
CDR3: CASSLGTRSDEQYF

J: TRBJ2-2
V: TRBV11-3
CDR3: CASSRDRGLAGAGELFF

J: TRBJ2-1
V: TRBV27
CDR3: CASSFPTGTGDNEQFF

J: TRBJ2-1
V: TRBV7-2
CDR3: CASSLSSGSQNEQFF

J: TRBJ1-2
V: TRBV28
CDR3: CASSFLGPTGAYGYTF

J: TRBJ2-4
V: TRBV28
CDR3: CASRPVAGGLVKNIQYF

J: TRBJ2-7
V: TRBV27
CDR3: CASRGQYEQYF

J: TRBJ2-1
V: TRBV6-1
CDR3: CASSARPLLAGVLNEQFF

J: TRBJ2-7
V: TRBV28
CDR3: CASSSPGLAREQYF

J: TRBJ1-1
V: TRBV5-1
CDR3: CASSGQGFTEAFF

J: TRBJ1-2
V: TRBV19
CDR3: CASSPGQGYYGYTF

J: TRBJ2-4
V: TRBV10-1
CDR3: CASSENWAGTKNIQYF

J: TRBJ1-1
V: TRBV6-5
CDR3: CASRMTGLGEAFF

J: TRBJ2-1
V: TRBV6-1
CDR3: CASSALAGGPGEQFF

J: TRBJ1-1
V: TRBV6-6
CDR3: CASSQRTGNTEAFF

J: TRBJ1-1
V: TRBV7-9
CDR3: CASSPEGTGNTEAFF

J: TRBJ1-2
V: TRBV5-5
CDR3: CASSLALRGQDGYTF

J: TRBJ1-2
V: TRBV10-2
CDR3: CASSEDRYYGYTF

J: TRBJ2-6
V: TRBV6-1
CDR3: CATSGFRSGANVLTF

J: TRBJ1-5
V: TRBV7-9
CDR3: CASSLAGINQPQHF

J: TRBJ1-1
V: TRBV27
CDR3: CASSPIRTGLNTEAFF

J: TRBJ2-3
V: TRBV5-6
CDR3: CASSLAETALTDTQYF

J: TRBJ2-7
V: TRBV9
CDR3: CASSVGGTGLLYEQYF